This T cell receptor beta chain came from a study of cytomegalovirus exposure and HLA in healthy donors. Study-wide results and caveats: Previous analysis showed most TCR beta V segments were productive about 87% or about 30% of the time. Exclusion as indistinguishable affected some V segments, including TRBV6-2 and TRBV6-3. Sequencing artifact likely explains a cluster of highly shared sequence variants.

Vbeta (60) and Jbeta (13) primers were used in the PCR. Sequencing was performed with immunoSEQ multiplex PCR; in TCRdb, only in-frame clones are kept and a portion is missing. The table shows about 140,000 clones, with about 80% occurring only once. Germline V gene sequence: CDR1 MNHEY, CDR2 SMNVEV (reference sequence). CDR3 length: 15 amino acids. V dropped 4 bases and J dropped 8; count of bases not matched to a gene: 6. Points on this clone: The antigen is unknown.

This sequence was found in a man younger than 45 in good health and CMV-seropositive. This rearrangement joins TRBV27 to TRBJ2-1; 12 bases line up with TRBD2. The specimen sequenced was PBMCs. CDR3 amino acids: CASSSPGLAGHEQFF. CDR3 nucleotide sequence: TGTGCCAGCAGTTCTCCGGGACTAGCGGGTCATGAGCAGTTCTTC.